This T cell receptor (beta chain) was obtained from a study of blood T cell repertoires in COVID-19 (dated by TCRdb to 2018 to 2021). For context, the study as a whole: Samples covering the acute and convalescent phases of COVID-19 were provided by collaborators in the United States, Italy and Spain. The sample metadata nearly always contained a de-identified subject ID, COVID-19 status, age in years and sex. The material from the prospective study consisted of cDNA or gDNA derived from T cells, B-cell-depleted T cells, or PBMCs. Subjects who had been exposed to COVID-19, were actively infected with it, or had recovered from it provided the deeply sampled blood TCRbeta repertoires that made up the dataset. The samples were drawn from the first 160 participants of the ongoing ImmuneRACE study and from some 1,300 subjects provided by 6 global collaborators. A freely available public database, intended as a resource for researchers studying the immune response to SARS-CoV-2, is where the repertoires were released. Where available, HLA class I and class II types were obtained from metadata supplied by the sample provider rather than from assay-based typing. Overall results and qualifications from the work: How much clinical and demographic metadata was included differed by source and by participant, and the metadata was provided uncurated.

Trimming takes 3 bases off V and 4 bases off J; junction bases not matched to a gene: 9. CDR1 is given as MDHEN and CDR2 as SYDVKM, both from the germline V gene. From cysteine to phenylalanine, the CDR3 is 15 amino acids long. The entry retains the CDR3 DNA only, 45 bases that are in frame from base 1. Participants in the prospective study were aged about 18 to 89 years, lived in 24 United States geographic areas, and enrolled through a virtual design. In the prospective study, cohorts were assigned on the basis of participant-reported clinical history obtained from a screening survey and a study questionnaire. A participant counted as exposed if, within 2 weeks of entering the study, that participant had been in contact with someone who had a PCR-confirmed or clinician-diagnosed COVID-19 case. In the prospective study, mobile phlebotomists collected whole blood, serum and a nasopharyngeal or oropharyngeal swab from each participant. Additional blood draws and questionnaires over an approximately 2-month period could optionally be provided by prospective study participants. Prospective study blood samples were shipped either frozen or at room temperature before DNA extraction.

The immunoSEQ Assay, a bias-controlled multiplex PCR, was used to amplify TCRbeta CDR3 regions from genomic DNA. As for how the authors treated the data: The number of nucleated cells in each sample was estimated from the amplification of reference gene primers within the assay. To quantify the absolute abundance of each unique TCRbeta CDR3 rearrangement, sequence reads were collapsed and filtered. For each sample, productive Simpson clonality was calculated by taking the square root of Simpson's diversity index across productive rearrangements. The clones in this table, taken by TCRdb from immuneACCESS, are in-frame only. Not every clone is retained; where verified, under half of the shortfall comes from an unresolved V gene, and the cause of the rest is unknown. The D gene and trimming were derived from the DNA, and the V and J assignments and clone size from that table. Present in this sample are 300,000 or so clones, roughly 89% of which were seen just once. The biggest ten clones account for under 3.5% of the sample.

In regard to this clone: It lacks a known antigen. The record has no base qualities; no much larger clone is one base away.

The chain is made from TRBV28 and TRBJ2-7; the central 7 bases match TRBD1. Sequencing used PBMCs or T cells enriched from blood (not recorded which). This clonotype was sampled from a woman in her fifties or sixties who had been exposed to COVID-19. The DNA is TGTGCCAGCAGTTTGTGGGACAGAGGAGCGTACGAGCAGTACTTC. Its amino acids are CASSLWDRGAYEQYF.